This TCR beta chain was identified during a study of identical twins. The CDR3 consists of 15 residues. V lost 5 bases, J lost 8 bases, and 9 bases stayed unmatched. Template switching supplied a universal primer site; unique molecular identifiers were carried on the cDNA. From the 5' RACE reads, TCRdb called clonotypes with MiXCR, one entry per CDR3 protein. The sample lists 700,000 or so distinct CDR3 sequences; 20% to 25% were seen once. These data were also filed under a second study, of T cells expressing NK-cell markers. That work adds: With an anti-gamma-delta TCR antibody, sorting in several experiments was kept to alpha-beta TCR T cells.

The V and J genes are TRBV12-3 or TRBV12-4 and TRBJ2-1; 10 nucleotides align to TRBD2. The sequence came from a woman in her late teens or twenties in good health. Sample: PBMCs. The CDR3 sequence is CASSTSGLAIYEQFF. CDR3 in DNA: TGTGCCAGCAGTACCTCGGGACTAGCGATCTATGAGCAGTTCTTC.